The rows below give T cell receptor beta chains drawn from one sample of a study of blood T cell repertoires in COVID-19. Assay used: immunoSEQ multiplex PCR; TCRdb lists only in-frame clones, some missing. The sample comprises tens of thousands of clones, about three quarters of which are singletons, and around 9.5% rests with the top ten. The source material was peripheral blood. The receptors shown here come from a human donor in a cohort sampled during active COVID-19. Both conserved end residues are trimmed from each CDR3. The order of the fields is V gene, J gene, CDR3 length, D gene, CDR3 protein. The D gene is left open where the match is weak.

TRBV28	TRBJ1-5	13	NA	ASSPQGISNQPQH
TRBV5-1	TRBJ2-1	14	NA	ASSFLIGGLDNEQF
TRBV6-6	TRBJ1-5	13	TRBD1	ASTNRQGRNQPQH
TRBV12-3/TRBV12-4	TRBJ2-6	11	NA	ASSQGGANVLT
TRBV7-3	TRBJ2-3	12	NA	ASSLSPSTDTQY
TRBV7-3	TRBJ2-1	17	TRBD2	ASSLKSGLAGATYNEQF
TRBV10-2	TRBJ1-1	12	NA	ASSESRRNTEAF
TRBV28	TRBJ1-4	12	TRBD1	ASSLQGAGEKLF
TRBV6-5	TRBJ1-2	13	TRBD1	ASSLRQGFNYGYT
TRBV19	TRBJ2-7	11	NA	ASSRSGSYEQY
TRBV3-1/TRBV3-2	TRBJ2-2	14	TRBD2	ASSPRGLAGTGELF
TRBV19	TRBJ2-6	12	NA	ASSIGAGANVLT
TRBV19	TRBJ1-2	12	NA	ASSTYTPSYGYT
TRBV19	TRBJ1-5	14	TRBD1	ASSSRDRGSVQPQH
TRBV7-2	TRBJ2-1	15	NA	ASSWGPLTGPFNEQF
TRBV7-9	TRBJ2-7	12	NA	ASSRVADLYEQY
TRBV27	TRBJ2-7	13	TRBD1	ASSSRTGSSYEQY
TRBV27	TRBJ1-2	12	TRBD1	ASRSGQGRSGYT
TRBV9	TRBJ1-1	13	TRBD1	ASSVVGYGTGEAF
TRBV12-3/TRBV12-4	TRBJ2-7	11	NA	ASSLEGAYEQY
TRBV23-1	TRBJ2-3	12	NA	ASSRLAAEGTQY
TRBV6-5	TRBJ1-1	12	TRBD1	ASRATGTNTEAF
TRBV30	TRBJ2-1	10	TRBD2	AWGSRGDEQF
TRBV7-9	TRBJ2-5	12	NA	ASSHGQLVETQY
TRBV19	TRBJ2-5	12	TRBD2	ASSMRGEQETQY
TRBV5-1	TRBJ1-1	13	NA	ASSLDSQGNTEAF
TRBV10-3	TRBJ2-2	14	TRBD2	AISLDSGRNTGELF
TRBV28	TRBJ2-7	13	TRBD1	ASGSGGSTAYEQY
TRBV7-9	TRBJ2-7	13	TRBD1	ASSLGQAASYEQY
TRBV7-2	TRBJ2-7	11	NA	ASSFVRGREQY